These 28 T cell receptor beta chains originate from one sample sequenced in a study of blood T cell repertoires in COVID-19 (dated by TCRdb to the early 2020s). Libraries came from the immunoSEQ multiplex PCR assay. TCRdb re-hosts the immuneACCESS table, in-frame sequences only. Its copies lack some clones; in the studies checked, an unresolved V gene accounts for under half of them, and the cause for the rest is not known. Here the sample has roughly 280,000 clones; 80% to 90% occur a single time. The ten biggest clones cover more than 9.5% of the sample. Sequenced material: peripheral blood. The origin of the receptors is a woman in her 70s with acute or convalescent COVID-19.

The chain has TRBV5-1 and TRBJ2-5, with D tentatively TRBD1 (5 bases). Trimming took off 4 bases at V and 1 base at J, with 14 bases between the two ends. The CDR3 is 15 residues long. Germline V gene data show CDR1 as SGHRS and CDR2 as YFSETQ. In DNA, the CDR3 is TGCGCCAGCAGCCAAGGGGCTCAAACCCAAGAGACCCAGTACTTC. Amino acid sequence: CASSQGAQTQETQYF.

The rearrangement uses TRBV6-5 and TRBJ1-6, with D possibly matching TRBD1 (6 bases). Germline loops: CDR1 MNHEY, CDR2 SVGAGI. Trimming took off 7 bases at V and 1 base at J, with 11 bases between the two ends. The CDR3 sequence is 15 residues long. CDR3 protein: CASTLDRSYNSPLHF. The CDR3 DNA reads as TGTGCCAGCACACTAGACAGGTCCTATAATTCACCCCTCCACTTT.

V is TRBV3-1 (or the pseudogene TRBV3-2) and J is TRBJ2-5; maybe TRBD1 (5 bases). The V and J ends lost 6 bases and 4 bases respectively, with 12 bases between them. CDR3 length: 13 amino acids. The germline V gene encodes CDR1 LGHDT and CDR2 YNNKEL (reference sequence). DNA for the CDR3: TGTGCCAGCAGACCTTGGGGCACAGAGACCCAGTACTTC. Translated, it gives CASRPWGTETQYF.

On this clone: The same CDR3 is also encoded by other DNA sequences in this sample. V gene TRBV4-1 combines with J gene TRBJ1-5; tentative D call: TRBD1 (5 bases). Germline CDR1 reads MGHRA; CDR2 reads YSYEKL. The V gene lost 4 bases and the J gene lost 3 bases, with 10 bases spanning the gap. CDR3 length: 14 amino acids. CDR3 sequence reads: CASSPGLNNQPQHF. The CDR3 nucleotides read TGCGCCAGCAGCCCGGGACTCAACAATCAGCCCCAGCATTTT.

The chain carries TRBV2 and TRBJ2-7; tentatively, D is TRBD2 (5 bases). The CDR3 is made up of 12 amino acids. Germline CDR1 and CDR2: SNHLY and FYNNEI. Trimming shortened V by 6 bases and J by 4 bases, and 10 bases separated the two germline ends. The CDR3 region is CASSSGFYEQYF. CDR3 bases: TGTGCCAGCAGCTCGGGGTTTTACGAGCAGTACTTC.

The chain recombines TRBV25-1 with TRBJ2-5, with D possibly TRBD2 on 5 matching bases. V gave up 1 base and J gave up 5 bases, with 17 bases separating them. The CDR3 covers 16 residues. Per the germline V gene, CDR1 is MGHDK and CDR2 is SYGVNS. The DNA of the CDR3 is TGTGCCAGCAGTGAATCAGGACTGATGTTGTCGGAGACCCAGTACTTC. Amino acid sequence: CASSESGLMLSETQYF.

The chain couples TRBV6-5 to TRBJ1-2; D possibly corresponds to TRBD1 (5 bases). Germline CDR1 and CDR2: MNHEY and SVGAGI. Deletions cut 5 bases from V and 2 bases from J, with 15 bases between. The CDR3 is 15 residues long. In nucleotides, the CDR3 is TGTGCCAGCAGTCGACAGCGCCCCAAAAACTATGGCTACACCTTC. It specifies CASSRQRPKNYGYTF.

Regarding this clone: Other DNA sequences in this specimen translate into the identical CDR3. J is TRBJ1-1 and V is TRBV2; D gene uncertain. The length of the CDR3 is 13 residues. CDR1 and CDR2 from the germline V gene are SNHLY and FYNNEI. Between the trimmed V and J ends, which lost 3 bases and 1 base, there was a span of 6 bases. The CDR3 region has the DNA TGTGCCAGCAGTGATGTGGCGAACACTGAAGCTTTCTTT. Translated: CASSDVANTEAFF.

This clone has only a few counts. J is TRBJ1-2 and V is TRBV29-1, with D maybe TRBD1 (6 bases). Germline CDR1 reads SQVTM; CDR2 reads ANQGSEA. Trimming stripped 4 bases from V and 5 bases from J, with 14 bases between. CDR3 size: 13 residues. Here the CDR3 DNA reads TGCAGCGTTGTGGGTAGGGGGAAGTATGGCTACACCTTC. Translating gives CSVVGRGKYGYTF.

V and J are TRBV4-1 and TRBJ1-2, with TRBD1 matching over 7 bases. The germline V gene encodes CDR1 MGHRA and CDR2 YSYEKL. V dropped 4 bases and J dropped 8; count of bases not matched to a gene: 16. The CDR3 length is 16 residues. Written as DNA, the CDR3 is TGCGCCAGCAGCCCCAATACCGGGACAGTTCTGGGGGGCTACACCTTC. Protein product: CASSPNTGTVLGGYTF.

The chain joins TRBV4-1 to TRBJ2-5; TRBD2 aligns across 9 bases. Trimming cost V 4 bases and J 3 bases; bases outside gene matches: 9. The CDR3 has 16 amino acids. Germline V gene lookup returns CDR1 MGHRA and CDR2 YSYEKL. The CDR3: CASSLRGSGGEETQYF. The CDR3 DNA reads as TGCGCCAGCAGCCTTCGGGGTAGCGGGGGCGAAGAGACCCAGTACTTC.

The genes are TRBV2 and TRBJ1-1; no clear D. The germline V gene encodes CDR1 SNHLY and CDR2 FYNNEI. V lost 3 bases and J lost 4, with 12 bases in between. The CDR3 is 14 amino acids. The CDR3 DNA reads TGTGCCAGCAGTGAGGATGGGTCTAGCACTGAAGCTTTCTTT. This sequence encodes CASSEDGSSTEAFF.

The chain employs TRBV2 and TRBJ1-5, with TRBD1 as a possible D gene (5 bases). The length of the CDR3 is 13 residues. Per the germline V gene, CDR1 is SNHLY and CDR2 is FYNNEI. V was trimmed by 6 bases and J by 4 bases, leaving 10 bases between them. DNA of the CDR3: TGTGCCAGCAGGAGCAGGGTAAATCAGCCCCAGCATTTT. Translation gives CASRSRVNQPQHF.

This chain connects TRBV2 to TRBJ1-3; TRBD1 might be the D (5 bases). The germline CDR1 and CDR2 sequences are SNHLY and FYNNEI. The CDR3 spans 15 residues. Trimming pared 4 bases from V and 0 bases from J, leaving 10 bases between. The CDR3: CASSGDSYSGNTIYF. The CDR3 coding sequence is TGTGCCAGCAGTGGGGACTCATACTCTGGAAACACCATATATTTT.

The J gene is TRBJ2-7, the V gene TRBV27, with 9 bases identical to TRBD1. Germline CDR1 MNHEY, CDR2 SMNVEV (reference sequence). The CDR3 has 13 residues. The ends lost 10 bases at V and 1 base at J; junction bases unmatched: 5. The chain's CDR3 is CATTGTGSYEQYF. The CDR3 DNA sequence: TGTGCCACTACCGGGACAGGGTCCTACGAGCAGTACTTC.

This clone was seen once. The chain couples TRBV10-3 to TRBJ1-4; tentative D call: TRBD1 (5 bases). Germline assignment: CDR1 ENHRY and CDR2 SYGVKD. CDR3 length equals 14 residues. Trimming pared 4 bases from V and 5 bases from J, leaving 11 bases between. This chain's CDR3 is CAISAQGRNEKLFF. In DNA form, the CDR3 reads TGTGCCATCAGTGCCCAGGGTCGGAATGAAAAACTGTTTTTT.

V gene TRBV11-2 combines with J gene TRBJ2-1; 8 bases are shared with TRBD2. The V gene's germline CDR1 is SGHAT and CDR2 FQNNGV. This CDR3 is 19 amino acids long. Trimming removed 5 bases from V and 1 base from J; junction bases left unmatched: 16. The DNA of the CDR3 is TGTGCCAGCAGCCCCGGTTATAGGAGCGGGGGAAGGTCCTACAATGAGCAGTTCTTC. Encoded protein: CASSPGYRSGGRSYNEQFF.

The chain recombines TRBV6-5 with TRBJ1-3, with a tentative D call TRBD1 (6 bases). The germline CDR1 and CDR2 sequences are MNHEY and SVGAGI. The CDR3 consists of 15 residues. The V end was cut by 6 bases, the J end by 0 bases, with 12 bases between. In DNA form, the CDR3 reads TGTGCCAGCAGCCTAGGACAGTTCTCTGGAAACACCATATATTTT. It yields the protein CASSLGQFSGNTIYF.

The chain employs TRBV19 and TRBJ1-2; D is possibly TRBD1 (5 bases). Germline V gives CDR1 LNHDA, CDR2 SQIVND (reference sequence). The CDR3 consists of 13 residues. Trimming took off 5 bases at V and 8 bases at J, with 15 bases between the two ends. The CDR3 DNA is TGTGCCAGTAGTCTCGGTGAAGGGGTAGGCTACACCTTC. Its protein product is CASSLGEGVGYTF.

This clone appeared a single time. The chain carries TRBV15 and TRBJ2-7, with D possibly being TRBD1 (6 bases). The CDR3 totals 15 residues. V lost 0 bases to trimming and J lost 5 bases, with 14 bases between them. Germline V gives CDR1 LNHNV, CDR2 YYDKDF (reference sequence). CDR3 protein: CATSRDRTGPNEQYF. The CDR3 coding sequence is TGTGCCACCAGCAGAGATCGAACAGGGCCTAACGAGCAGTACTTC.

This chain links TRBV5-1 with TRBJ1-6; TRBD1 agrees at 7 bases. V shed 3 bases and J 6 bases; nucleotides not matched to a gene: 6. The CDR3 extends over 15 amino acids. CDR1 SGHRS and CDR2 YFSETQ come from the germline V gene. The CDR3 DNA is TGCGCCAGCAGCTGGGACAGACCTGCTAATTCACCCCTCCACTTT. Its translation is CASSWDRPANSPLHF. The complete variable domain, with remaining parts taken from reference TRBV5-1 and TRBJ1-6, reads KAGVTQTPRYLIKTRGQQVTLSCSPISGHRSVSWYQQTPGQGLQFLFEYFSETQRNKGNFPGRFSGRQFSNSRSEMNVSTLELGDSALYLCASSWDRPANSPLHFGNGTRLTVT.

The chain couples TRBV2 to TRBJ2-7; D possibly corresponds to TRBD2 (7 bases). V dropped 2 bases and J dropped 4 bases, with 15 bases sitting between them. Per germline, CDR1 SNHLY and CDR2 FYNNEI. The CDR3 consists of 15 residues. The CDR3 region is CASSESRGGPYEQYF. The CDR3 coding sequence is TGTGCCAGCAGTGAAAGTAGGGGGGGTCCGTACGAGCAGTACTTC.

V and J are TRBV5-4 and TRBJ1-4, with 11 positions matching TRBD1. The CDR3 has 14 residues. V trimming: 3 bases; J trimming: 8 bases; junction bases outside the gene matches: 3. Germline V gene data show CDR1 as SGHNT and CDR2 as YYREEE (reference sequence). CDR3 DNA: TGTGCCAGCAGCTCCCGGGACAGGGGGGAAAAACTGTTTTTT. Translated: CASSSRDRGEKLFF.

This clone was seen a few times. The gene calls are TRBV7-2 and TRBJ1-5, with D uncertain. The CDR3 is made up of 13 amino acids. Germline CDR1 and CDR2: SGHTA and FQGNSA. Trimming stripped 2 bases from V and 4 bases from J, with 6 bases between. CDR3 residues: CASSLQQNQPQHF. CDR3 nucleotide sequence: TGTGCCAGCAGCTTACAACAGAATCAGCCCCAGCATTTT. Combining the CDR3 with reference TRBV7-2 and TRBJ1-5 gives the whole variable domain GAGVSQSPSNKVTEKGKDVELRCDPISGHTALYWYRQSLGQGLEFLIYFQGNSAPDKSGLPSDRFSAERTGGSVSTLTIQRTQQEDSAVYLCASSLQQNQPQHFGDGTRLSIL.

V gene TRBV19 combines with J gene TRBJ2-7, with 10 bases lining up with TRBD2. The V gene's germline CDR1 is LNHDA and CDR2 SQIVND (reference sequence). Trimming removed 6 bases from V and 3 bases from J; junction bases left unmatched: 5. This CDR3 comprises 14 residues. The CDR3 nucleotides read TGTGCCAGTAGCCGACTAGCGGGCAACTACGAGCAGTACTTC. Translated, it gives CASSRLAGNYEQYF.

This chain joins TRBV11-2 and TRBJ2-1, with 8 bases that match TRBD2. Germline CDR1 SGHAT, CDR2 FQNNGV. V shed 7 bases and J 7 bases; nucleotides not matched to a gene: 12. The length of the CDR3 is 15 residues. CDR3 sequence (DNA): TGTGCCAGCACTCTGTCCACGGGGGGGAGTAATGAGCAGTTCTTC. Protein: CASTLSTGGSNEQFF. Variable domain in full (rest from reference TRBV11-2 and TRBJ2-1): EAGVAQSPRYKIIEKRQSVAFWCNPISGHATLYWYQQILGQGPKLLIQFQNNGVVDDSQLPKDRFSAERLKGVDSTLKIQPAKLEDSAVYLCASTLSTGGSNEQFFGPGTRLTVL.

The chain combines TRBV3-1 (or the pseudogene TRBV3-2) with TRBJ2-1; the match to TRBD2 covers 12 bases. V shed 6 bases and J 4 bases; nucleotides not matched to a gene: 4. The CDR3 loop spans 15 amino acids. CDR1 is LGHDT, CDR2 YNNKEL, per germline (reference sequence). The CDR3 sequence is CASSPSGGGYNEQFF. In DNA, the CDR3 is TGTGCCAGCAGTCCTAGCGGGGGGGGATACAATGAGCAGTTCTTC.

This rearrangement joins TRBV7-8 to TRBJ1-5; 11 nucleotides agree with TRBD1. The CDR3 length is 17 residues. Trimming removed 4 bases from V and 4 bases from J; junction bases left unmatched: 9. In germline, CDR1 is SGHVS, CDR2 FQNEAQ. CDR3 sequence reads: CASSSHRDRGRNQPQHF. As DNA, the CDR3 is TGTGCCAGCAGCTCTCACCGGGACAGGGGGAGGAATCAGCCCCAGCATTTT.